The T cell receptor beta chain under discussion was sequenced for a study of long-term antiretroviral therapy in people with HIV. Sequencing relied on immunoSEQ assay v3.0, run at survey level. Profiling relied on immunoSEQ multiplex PCR, and the TCRdb table lists in-frame clones only, not all of them. Found here are some 40,000 clones, roughly 80% of them singletons; the top ten hold roughly 5%. From germline, CDR1 is MNHEY and CDR2 SMNVEV (reference sequence). The CDR3 length is 15 residues. The V end lost 4 bases, the J end lost 2 bases, and 15 bases lay between the germline ends. This sequence joins TRBV27 and TRBJ2-7; possibly TRBD1 or TRBD2 for D (6 bases each). The sequenced sample was unsorted PBMCs, obtained 1.5 years after starting antiretroviral therapy. The origin of this receptor is a man aged 18 to 30 with HIV. CDR3 bases: TGTGCCAGCAGTTCCCCACAGGGAGGCGCCTACGAGCAGTACTTC. Residues: CASSSPQGGAYEQYF.